The clone carrying this TCR beta chain shows up as medium-sized by frequency. This sample is drawn from a study of human CD8 memory T cell subsets. This CDR3 spans 13 amino acids. CDR1 is DFQATT, CDR2 SNEGSKA, per germline (reference sequence). Cells that were CCR7+ PD-1- TIGIT- were defined as the stem-like memory CD8+ T cell population, referred to as TSTEM. TCR beta libraries were made by UMI-labeled 5' RACE. Each CDR3 protein gets one entry in TCRdb, which reprocessed the 5' RACE reads and gives no DNA. The sample features around 11,000 distinct CDR3 sequences, with roughly 9.8% in its top ten. The sequencing sample was made of CD8+ stem-like memory T cells (TSCM and TCM) sorted from PBMCs. Subset noted: stem-like memory CD8 T cells (TSTEM), CCR7+ PD-1- TIGIT-. This clonotype originated in a human donor in good health. V usage is TRBV20-1 and J usage is TRBJ1-1. Here the CDR3 reads CSAFSLGNTEAFF.